This T cell receptor beta chain was captured in a study of early T cells in non-severe SARS-CoV-2 infection. Study in general: Sequencing was performed on bulk RNA from unsorted whole blood, leaving chains unpaired.

From germline, CDR1 is SGHDN and CDR2 FVKESK. CDR3 size: 15 residues. With 1 base clipped from V and 7 bases from J, the junction kept 6 bases outside the gene matches. Points from the study as a whole: Clonotype matching in VDJdb favored anti-spike CD8 responses and did not capture private and CD4 specificities.

cDNA molecules, individually, were tagged with unique molecular identifiers. MiXCR was run by TCRdb on the 5' RACE reads, yielding one entry per CDR3 protein. The data hold 50,000 to 60,000 distinct CDR3 sequences, with about 8.4% observed a single time. Ten or more counts support this clonotype. Its antigen is not known. The gene calls are TRBV14 and TRBJ2-1; TRBD2 matches 8 bases. Sequenced material: whole blood. The receptor comes from an adult who was a healthcare worker with PCR-confirmed SARS-CoV-2 infection or an uninfected control (not recorded which). CDR3 sequence reads: CASSQALAVGNEQFF. DNA of the CDR3: TGTGCCAGCAGCCAAGCACTAGCGGTAGGGAATGAGCAGTTCTTC.